This T cell receptor beta chain stems from a study of CD8 T cells in ankylosing spondylitis. Findings and limits, study-wide: A TCR beta motif of several highly homologous variants seemed to mark ankylosing spondylitis blood.

This CDR3 spans 14 amino acids. V lost 8 bases, J lost 7 bases, and 9 bases stayed unmatched. From germline, CDR1 is MNHNS and CDR2 SASEGT. For TCR beta, libraries came from quantitative 5'-RACE with molecular barcodes. TCRdb called the 5' RACE reads again in MiXCR, with one record for every CDR3 protein. The data contain 100,000 or so distinct CDR3 sequences, about 25% of them singletons. Concerning this clonotype itself: Its antigen is currently unknown.

Sequencing input: synovial fluid, either unsorted or a sorted T cell fraction (not recorded which). The receptor was isolated from a male donor with ankylosing spondylitis. The chain couples TRBV6-1 to TRBJ2-1, with 9 bases matching TRBD2. CDR3 bases: TGTGCCAGCTTGCGGGAGGGCGGGGGGAATGAGCAGTTCTTC. It encodes CASLREGGGNEQFF.